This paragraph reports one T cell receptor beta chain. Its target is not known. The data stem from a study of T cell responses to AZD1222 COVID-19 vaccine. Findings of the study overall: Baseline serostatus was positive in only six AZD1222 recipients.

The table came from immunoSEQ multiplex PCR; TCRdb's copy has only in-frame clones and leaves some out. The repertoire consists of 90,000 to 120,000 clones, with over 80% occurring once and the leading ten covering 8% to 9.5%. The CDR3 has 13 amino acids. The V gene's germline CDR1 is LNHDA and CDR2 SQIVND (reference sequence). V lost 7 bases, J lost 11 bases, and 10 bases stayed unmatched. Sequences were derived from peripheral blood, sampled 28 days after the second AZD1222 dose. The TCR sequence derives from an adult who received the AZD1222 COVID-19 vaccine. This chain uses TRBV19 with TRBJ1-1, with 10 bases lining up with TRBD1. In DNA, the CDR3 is TGTGCCAGTAAACCGGGACAGGGGATTGGGGCTTTCTTT. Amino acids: CASKPGQGIGAFF.